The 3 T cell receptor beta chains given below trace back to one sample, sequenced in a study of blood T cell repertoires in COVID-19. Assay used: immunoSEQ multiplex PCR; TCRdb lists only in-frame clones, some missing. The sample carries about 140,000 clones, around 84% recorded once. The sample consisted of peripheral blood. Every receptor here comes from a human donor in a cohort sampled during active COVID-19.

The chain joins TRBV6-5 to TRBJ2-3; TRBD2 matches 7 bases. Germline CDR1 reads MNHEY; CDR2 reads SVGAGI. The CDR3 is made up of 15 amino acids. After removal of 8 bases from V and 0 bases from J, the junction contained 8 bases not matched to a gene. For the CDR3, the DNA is TGTGCCAGCCAATATATAGCGGGCAGCACAGATACGCAGTATTTT. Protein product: CASQYIAGSTDTQYF.

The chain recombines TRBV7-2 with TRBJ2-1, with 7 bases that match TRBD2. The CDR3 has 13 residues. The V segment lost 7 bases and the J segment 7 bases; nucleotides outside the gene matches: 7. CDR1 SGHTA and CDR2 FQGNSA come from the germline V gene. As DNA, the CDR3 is TGTGCCAGCACCGCCAGGCGGGGGAATGAGCAGTTCTTC. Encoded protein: CASTARRGNEQFF.

The CDR3 protein is CASSFRGKAGELFF. In nucleotides, the CDR3 is TGTGCCAGCAGCTTTAGGGGTAAAGCCGGGGAGCTGTTTTTT. This chain links TRBV5-4 with TRBJ2-2; a weak D match, TRBD1 (5 bases). Trimming cost V 2 bases and J 6 bases, with 11 bases left between them. Germline V gene data show CDR1 as SGHNT and CDR2 as YYREEE (reference sequence). The CDR3 is 14 residues long.